The subject of this entry is one T cell receptor beta chain. Its antigen is not identified. Germline CDR1 is SQVTM and CDR2 is ANQGSEA. CDR3 length: 12 amino acids. V was shortened by 8 bases and J by 2 bases, with 13 bases between the two germline ends. TCRdb reanalysed the RACE reads using MiXCR and keeps one entry per CDR3 protein. The table records approximately 110,000 distinct CDR3 sequences, approximately 11% of them present only once. These data come from a study of human T cells and chemical hapten exposure. The wider study: TCR yields per sample varied mostly from small pooled library volume differences.

Time point given: patch test 1, 2 weeks after DPC sensitization. The treatment was: therapeutic diphenylcyclopropenone sensitization with weekly scalp DPC. Each donor was an alopecia patient between 18 and 70 years of age who qualified for DPC. General study points: There was a positive correlation between PT1 expanded TCR counts and patch test score. Expanded TCRs produced significantly more large CDR3 similarity clusters than controls did.

The material sequenced was whole blood, taken in connection with sensitization to the hapten diphenylcyclopropenone (DPC). V and J are TRBV29-1 and TRBJ2-7; tentatively, D is TRBD2 (5 bases). This TCR was sampled from a woman aged 40 to 50 with alopecia areata. Some clones in this sample may be carry-over from other donors' samples. The CDR3 loop is CSSRSGPYEQYF. CDR3 in DNA: TGCAGCTCCAGAAGCGGCCCCTACGAGCAGTACTTC.